What follows is one T cell receptor (beta chain) and its context. The antigen it binds to is not known. Base-call qualities are not available, and no considerably larger clone is one nucleotide away. Ends trimmed: V by 3 bases, J by 8 bases; bases unmatched to a gene: 5. CDR1 and CDR2, per the germline V gene, are MRHNA and SNTAGT. CDR3 length: 14 amino acids, cysteine to phenylalanine. The CDR3 DNA has 42 bases and is translated from base 1. These data originate in a study of cytomegalovirus exposure and HLA in healthy donors (dated by TCRdb to 2016 to 2017). About the investigation overall: According to a later analysis, one platform produced both the approximately 110 validation repertoires and the 720 or so repertoires of the first cohort. A separate validation cohort of some 130 different subjects was used in addition to the approximately 640-subject first cohort. The study aimed to test whether signatures of past pathogen exposure could be identified by cataloging public T cell receptors. High-throughput TCR immunosequencing, statistical association of individual TCRs with disease status, and machine learning were combined to predict cytomegalovirus infection status. Points the paper makes about the study in general: The study gave a list of more than 150 TCR beta chains associated with cytomegalovirus. It was suggested by the authors that the approach could potentially be generalized to other disease states and immunological phenotypes. A later analysis had no HLA typing for the validation cohort, so co-occurrence there was scored across all 110 or so repertoires. In vitro tests confirmed that three of the cytomegalovirus-associated TCR beta chains recognize cytomegalovirus antigens. Cytomegalovirus status was reported to be diagnosed by the classifier with high specificity and sensitivity in both the original and validation cohorts. A later analysis found that TCRs clustered in the first cohort also tended to co-occur in the 120 validation repertoires, with 94% of cluster scores above 0. Across donors, most TCR sequences were observed very rarely, whereas some public TCRs were present in many individuals.

Libraries were made using the immunoSEQ multiplex PCR assay. From the authors' description of their analysis: To diagnose cytomegalovirus status from the catalog of TCR beta chain sequences, a statistical classification framework was built. In its TCRdb copy, this immuneACCESS table keeps in-frame sequences only and misses some clones. Where compared with another copy, unresolved V genes explain less than half of these, and the others have no known cause. That table furnishes V, J and clone size, whereas the DNA furnished D and trimming. This sample holds 300,000 to 400,000 clones; roughly 90% were observed only once. The top ten hold approximately 0.9% of the sample. Separate from the approximately 670-subject first cohort, the validation cohort of more than 90 subjects was the group to which the donors belonged.

Sequenced material: PBMCs. The rearrangement combines TRBV6-4 with TRBJ1-5; 9 bases in the junction line up with TRBD1. This clonotype originated in a man between 25 and 39 years old in good health and CMV-seronegative. The encoded CDR3 is CASSEGQGVEPQHF. The nucleotide sequence is given as TGTGCCAGCAGTGAGGGACAGGGTGTAGAGCCCCAGCATTTT.